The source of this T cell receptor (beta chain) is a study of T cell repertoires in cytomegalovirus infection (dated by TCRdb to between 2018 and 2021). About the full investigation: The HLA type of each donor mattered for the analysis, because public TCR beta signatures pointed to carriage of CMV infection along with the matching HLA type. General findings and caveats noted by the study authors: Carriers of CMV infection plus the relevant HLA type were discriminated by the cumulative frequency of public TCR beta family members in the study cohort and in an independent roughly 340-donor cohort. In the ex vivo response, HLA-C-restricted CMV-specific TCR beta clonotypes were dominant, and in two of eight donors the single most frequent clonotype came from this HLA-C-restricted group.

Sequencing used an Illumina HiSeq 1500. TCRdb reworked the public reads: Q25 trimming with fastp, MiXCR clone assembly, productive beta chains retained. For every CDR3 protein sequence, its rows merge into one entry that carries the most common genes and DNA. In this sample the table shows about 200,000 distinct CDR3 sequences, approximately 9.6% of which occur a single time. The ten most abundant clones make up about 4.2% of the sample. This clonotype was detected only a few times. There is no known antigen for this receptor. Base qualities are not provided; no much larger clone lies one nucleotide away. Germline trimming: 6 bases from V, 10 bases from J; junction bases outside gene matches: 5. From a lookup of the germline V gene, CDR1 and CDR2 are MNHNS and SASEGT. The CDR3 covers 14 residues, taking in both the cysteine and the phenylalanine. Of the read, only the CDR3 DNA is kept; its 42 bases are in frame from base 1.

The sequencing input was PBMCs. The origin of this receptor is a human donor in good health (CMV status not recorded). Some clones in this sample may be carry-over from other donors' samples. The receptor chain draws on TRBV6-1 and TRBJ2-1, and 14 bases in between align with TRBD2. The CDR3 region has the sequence CASSRTSGGSEQFF. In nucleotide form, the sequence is TGTGCCAGCAGCCGGACTAGCGGGGGGTCCGAGCAGTTCTTC.